The following is a T cell receptor (beta chain) sequence with its context. Followed longitudinally, the Seattle patients had been enrolled during active infection. The data were obtained in a study of blood T cell repertoires in COVID-19. Whole-study context: Specimens from acute and convalescent COVID-19 originated in the United States, Italy and Spain. Sources were T cells, B-cell-depleted T cells, or PBMCs; the material itself was cDNA or gDNA.

Assay used: immunoSEQ multiplex PCR; TCRdb lists only in-frame clones, some missing. The repertoire holds under 250,000 clones, with around 90% as singletons. This receptor was taken from a man aged 30 to 45 with COVID-19, enrolled during active disease. Source material: peripheral blood.

CDR3 region: CASRGSSGNEKLFF. The CDR3 nucleotides read TGTGCCAGCAGAGGATCGTCGGGGAATGAAAAACTGTTTTTT. The V gene is TRBV6-5, the J gene TRBJ1-4; D gene unclear. The germline V gene encodes CDR1 MNHEY and CDR2 SVGAGI. This CDR3 has 14 residues. V was shortened by 6 bases and J by 5 bases, with 13 bases between the two germline ends.